This TCR beta chain was sequenced during a study of spatial heterogeneity in lung cancer (dated by TCRdb to the late 2010s). As for the study more broadly: Beta-chain transcripts were consistently detected in greater numbers than alpha-chain transcripts, which likely reflects a higher abundance of beta-chain transcripts. In the raw uncorrected reads, each unique combination of TCR and UMI appeared more than ten times on average. The study quantitatively compared TCR alpha and beta repertoires across multiple tumor regions, matched nontumor lung and blood in non-small cell lung cancer. TCR repertoire features were related to nonsynonymous mutation counts determined by whole-exome sequencing of tumor tissue. At surgery, both alpha and beta chains were TCR-sequenced in over 200 tumor regions, about 64 matched nontumor lung samples and 56 PBMC samples. Overall study outcomes, separate from this receptor: Ubiquitous expanded tumor TCRs were detected in blood more often at tumor resection than at routine follow-up. Confirming at a functional level the hypothesis that regional TCRs recognize regional mutations was considered to require additional single-cell paired TCR alpha and beta sequencing.

Library creation used 5' RACE. Sequencing instrument: NextSeq 500. To allow correction of PCR and sequencing errors, the TCR library protocol tagged every TCR cDNA molecule with a unique molecular identifier. Concerning the study's data processing: Decombinator tools were used for TCR identification, UMI-based error correction and CDR3 extraction. TCRs above a frequency of 2 per 1,000, corresponding to the top 1% of the tumor frequency distribution, were defined as expanded. Rényi diversity was computed with the R vegan package after subsampling each repertoire 100 times to 5,000 TCRs. CDR3 similarity networks were built from amino acid triplet string-kernel similarity, with CDR3s being connected when pairwise similarity was above 0.82. TCRdb ran its own pipeline on the public reads, namely fastp trimming at Q25 and MiXCR clone calling, and kept in-frame beta chains. Each entry merges the rows of one CDR3 protein and shows their most common DNA and genes. What appears here as the V and J calls and clone size reflects TCRdb's work, not the paper's. The sample contains 4,400 or so distinct CDR3 sequences, 40% to 65% of them found a single time. The ten top clones hold roughly four fifths of the sample.

Explained via the paper, the time point label denotes: sample taken at primary tumor resection. TCR sequencing used whole RNA extracted from tumor and nontumor lung tissue, or from cryopreserved PBMC samples, without cell sorting. Donors were 70 or so patients with early-stage, untreated non-small cell lung cancer from the lung TRACERx cohort. Only patients with enough RNA available from two or more tumor regions were chosen for TCR sequencing. The table lists this clonotype with a few counts. It lacks a known antigen. The record has no base qualities; no much larger clone is one base away. This beta chain represents an off-target read in a library built for alpha chains; its size is of limited meaning. CDR1 and CDR2 are read off the germline V gene (reference sequence) as SEHNR and FQNEAQ. The CDR3 numbers 16 residues from cysteine through phenylalanine. CDR3 DNA only is kept here, 48 bases in frame from base 1. Ends trimmed: V by 4 bases, J by 7 bases; bases unmatched to a gene: 13.

The receptor was isolated from a female donor with early-stage non-small cell lung cancer. This sample comprised PBMCs, obtained at surgery. The rearrangement joined TRBV7-9 to TRBJ2-1, and 7 bases in between align with TRBD1. The DNA sequence is given as TGTGCCAGCAGCTGGCGTGGGAGCACAGGGGCAAATGAGCAGTTCTTC. This is translated as CASSWRGSTGANEQFF.